The clone carrying this T cell receptor beta chain showed up just a few times. Antigen unknown. A single record per CDR3 protein comes from TCRdb applying MiXCR to the 5' RACE reads. Of approximately 90,000 distinct CDR3 sequences listed, roughly 5.8% were seen once; the top ten hold 35% to 50%. This specimen belongs to a study of T cells after yellow fever vaccination. The study, taken as a whole, reports: The booster saw the reappearance of most primary-vaccination clones (roughly 96% CD4, 88% CD8). Faster peaking, at day 5 versus 15, marked a secondary response that was weaker.

This CDR3 contains 14 residues. The germline V and J ends were trimmed by 0 bases and 6 bases, with 12 bases remaining between them. Germline V lookup: CDR1 MNHEY, CDR2 SVGEGT. V is TRBV6-2 or TRBV6-3 and J is TRBJ2-7, with D unclear. This clonotype was sampled from a young man who received the YFV17D yellow fever vaccine. Sequencing was performed on CD8+ T cells sorted from PBMCs, taken 10 days after the yellow fever booster vaccination. CDR3 residues: CASSYSRSASEQYF. In nucleotides, the CDR3 is TGTGCCAGCAGTTACTCGAGGTCGGCGAGCGAGCAGTACTTC.